The text below deals with one T cell receptor (beta chain). What it binds is not known. This entry is derived from a study of beta chain features in type 1 diabetes. Study information: Patients were similar to healthy donors in age and gender (as well as in cell yields). The number of sorted cells examined across all samples was around 98 million.

As every portion of the isolated RNA was reverse transcribed, the sequencing read expressed TCRB transcripts. Millions of reads, on average, came from each naive, central memory and regulatory T cell sample. Using immunoSEQ multiplex PCR, the repertoire was profiled, and TCRdb retains in-frame clones only, with some absent. This table holds almost 350,000 clones, roughly a tenth found once. V lost 0 bases and J 7 bases, leaving 10 bases between the germline ends. The CDR3 runs 13 residues. In germline, CDR1 is SGDLS, CDR2 YYNGEE. Study-level results: A moderate, significant TCRB CDR3 shortening appeared in type 1 diabetes across four CD4+ subsets. Researchers reported that naive, central memory and Treg TCRB repertoires appeared more similar in patients than in healthy donors.

The sequencing sample was made of central memory CD4+ T cells from blood. The chain joins TRBV9 to TRBJ1-1; D not certain. The TCR originated in a man aged 30 to 39 with type 1 diabetes. Here the CDR3 reads CASSVGVGYEAFF. The CDR3 DNA reads as TGTGCCAGCAGCGTAGGTGTTGGGTATGAAGCTTTCTTT.